The 7 T cell receptor beta chains below come from one sample, sequenced in a study of read filtering for tumor transcriptome and immune sequencing. Molecular barcoded adaptors covering alpha/delta and beta/gamma chains were used on approximately 400 ng RNA. MiXCR was run by TCRdb on the reads, yielding one entry per CDR3 protein. This table has 90,000 to 95,000 distinct CDR3 sequences, about a fifth appearing once. Sequenced sample: a population of CD138-negative cells sorted from bone marrow. The receptor set was obtained from a donor at least 40 years old with multiple myeloma.

This clonotype showed up just a few times. J is TRBJ1-5 and V is TRBV6-6, with D perhaps TRBD1 (5 bases). V lost 4 bases and J lost 6, with 10 bases in between. Germline CDR1 and CDR2: MNHNY and SVGAGI (reference sequence). This CDR3 spans 13 amino acids. CDR3 in DNA: TGTGCCAGCAGTTCCGGGGGTATTCAGCCCCAGCATTTT. Residues: CASSSGGIQPQHF.

This clonotype was seen ten or more times. The chain links TRBV27 to TRBJ2-1, with 7 bases that match TRBD2. The CDR3 totals 13 residues. Germline CDR1 reads MNHEY; CDR2 reads SMNVEV (reference sequence). The ends lost 8 bases at V and 8 bases at J; junction bases unmatched: 9. CDR3 DNA sequence: TGTGCCAGCGCTCGGACTAGGTACCATGAGCAGTTCTTC. This gives the protein CASARTRYHEQFF.

There are many counts of this clonotype. This chain joins TRBV20-1 and TRBJ2-7; 9 nucleotides line up with TRBD2. The CDR3 spans 13 residues. Germline assignment: CDR1 DFQATT and CDR2 SNEGSKA (reference sequence). V shed 3 bases and J 4 bases; nucleotides not matched to a gene: 4. This CDR3 is CSASNSGGYEQYF. DNA of the CDR3: TGCAGTGCTAGTAATAGCGGGGGTTACGAGCAGTACTTC.

In the case of this clonotype: The junction does not match germline at one end; this may be a read error. This sequence joins TRBV5-6 and TRBJ2-2, with D tentatively TRBD2 (5 bases). Germline V gives CDR1 SGHDT, CDR2 YYEEEE. The CDR3 covers 13 residues. The CDR3 DNA reads as TGTGCCAGCAGCCGGAGGTTCACCGGGGAGCTGTCTTTT. Translated: CASSRRFTGELSF.

The sample holds many counts of this clonotype. V and J are TRBV29-1 and TRBJ1-4, with no clear D. The CDR3 is made up of 13 amino acids. Germline CDR1 reads SQVTM; CDR2 reads ANQGSEA. Trimming took 3 bases from V and 6 from J, leaving 11 bases between them. This CDR3 reads CSVEDLGDEKLFF. The DNA of the CDR3 is TGCAGCGTTGAGGACCTGGGAGATGAAAAACTGTTTTTT.

There are many counts of this clonotype. The chain couples TRBV12-3 or TRBV12-4 to TRBJ1-4; a possible D gene is TRBD1 (5 bases). V was cut by 6 bases and J by 8 bases, with 13 bases left in between. The CDR3 extends over 13 amino acids. The CDR3 loop reads CASSAQRGEKLFF. The CDR3 DNA sequence: TGTGCCAGCAGCGCCCAGAGGGGAGAAAAACTGTTTTTT.

This clonotype was seen once. This may come from a read error, since a much larger clone is one base off. This chain connects TRBV28 to TRBJ1-5; D not certain. This CDR3 comprises 13 residues. The germline CDR1 and CDR2 sequences are MDHEN and SYDVKM. CDR3: CDSSLLGNQPQHF. CDR3 nucleotide sequence: TGTGACAGCAGTTTATTAGGAAATCAGCCCCAGCATTTT.